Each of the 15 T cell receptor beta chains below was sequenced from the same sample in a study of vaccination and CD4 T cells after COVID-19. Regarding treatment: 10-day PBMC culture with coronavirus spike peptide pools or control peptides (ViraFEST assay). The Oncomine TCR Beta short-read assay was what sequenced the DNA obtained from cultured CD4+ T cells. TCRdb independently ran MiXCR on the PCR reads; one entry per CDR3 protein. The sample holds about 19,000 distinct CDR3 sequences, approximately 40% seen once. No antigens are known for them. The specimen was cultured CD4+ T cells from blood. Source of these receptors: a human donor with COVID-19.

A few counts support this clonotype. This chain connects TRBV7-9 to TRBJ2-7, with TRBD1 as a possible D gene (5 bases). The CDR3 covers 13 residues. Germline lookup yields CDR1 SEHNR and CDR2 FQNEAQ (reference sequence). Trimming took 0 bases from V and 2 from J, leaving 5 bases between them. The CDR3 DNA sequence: TGTGCCAGCAGCTTAGCGGACACCTACGAGCAGTACTTC. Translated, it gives CASSLADTYEQYF.

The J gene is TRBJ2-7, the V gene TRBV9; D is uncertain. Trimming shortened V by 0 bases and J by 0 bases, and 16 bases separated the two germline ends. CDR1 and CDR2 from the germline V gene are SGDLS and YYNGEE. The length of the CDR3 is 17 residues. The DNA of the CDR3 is TGTGCCAGCAGCGTAGAGGAGCAGGTTCAAGGCTCCTACGAGCAGTACTTC. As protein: CASSVEEQVQGSYEQYF.

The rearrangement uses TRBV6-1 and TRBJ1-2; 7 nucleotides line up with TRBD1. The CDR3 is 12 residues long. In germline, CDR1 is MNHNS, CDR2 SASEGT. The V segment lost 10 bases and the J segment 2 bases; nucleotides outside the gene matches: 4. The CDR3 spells CAIQDRNYGYTF. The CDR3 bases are TGTGCCATACAGGACAGGAACTATGGCTACACCTTC.

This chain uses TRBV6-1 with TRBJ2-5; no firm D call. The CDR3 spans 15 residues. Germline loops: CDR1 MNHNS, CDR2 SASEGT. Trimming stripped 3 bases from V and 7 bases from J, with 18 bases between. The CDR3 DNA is TGTGCCAGCAGTGATGGGCCTTCTGCTGGATGGACCCAGTACTTC. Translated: CASSDGPSAGWTQYF.

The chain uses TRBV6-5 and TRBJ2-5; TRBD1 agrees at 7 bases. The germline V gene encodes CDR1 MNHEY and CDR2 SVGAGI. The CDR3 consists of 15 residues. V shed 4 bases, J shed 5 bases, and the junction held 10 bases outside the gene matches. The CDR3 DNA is TGTGCCAGCAGTTCCGTACAGGGGTCGTGGGAGACCCAGTACTTC. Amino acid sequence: CASSSVQGSWETQYF.

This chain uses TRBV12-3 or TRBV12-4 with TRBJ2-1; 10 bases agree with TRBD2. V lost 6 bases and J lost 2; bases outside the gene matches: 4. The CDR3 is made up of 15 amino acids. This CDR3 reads CASRNLAGAYNEQFF. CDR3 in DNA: TGTGCCAGCAGGAACCTAGCGGGGGCCTACAATGAGCAGTTCTTC.

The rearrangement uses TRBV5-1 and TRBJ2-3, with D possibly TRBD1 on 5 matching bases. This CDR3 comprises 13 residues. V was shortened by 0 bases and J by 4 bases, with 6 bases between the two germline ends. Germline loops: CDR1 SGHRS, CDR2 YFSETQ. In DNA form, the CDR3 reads TGCGCCAGCAGCTTGGCGACAGCAGATACGCAGTATTTT. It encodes CASSLATADTQYF. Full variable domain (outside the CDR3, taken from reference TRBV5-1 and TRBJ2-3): KAGVTQTPRYLIKTRGQQVTLSCSPISGHRSVSWYQQTPGQGLQFLFEYFSETQRNKGNFPGRFSGRQFSNSRSEMNVSTLELGDSALYLCASSLATADTQYFGPGTRLTVL.

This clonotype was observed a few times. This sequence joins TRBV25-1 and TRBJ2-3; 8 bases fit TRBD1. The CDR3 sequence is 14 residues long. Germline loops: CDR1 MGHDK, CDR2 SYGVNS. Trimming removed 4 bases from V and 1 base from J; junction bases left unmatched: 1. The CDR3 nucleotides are TGTGCCAGCAGTGTGACAGGGGGCACAGATACGCAGTATTTT. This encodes CASSVTGGTDTQYF.

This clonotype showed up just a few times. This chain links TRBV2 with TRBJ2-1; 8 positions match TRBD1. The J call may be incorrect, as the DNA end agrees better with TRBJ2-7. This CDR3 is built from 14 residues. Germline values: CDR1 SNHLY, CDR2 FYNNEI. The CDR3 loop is CASSEVQGAYEQYF. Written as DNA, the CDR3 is TGTGCCAGCAGTGAAGTTCAGGGGGCGTACGAGCAGTACTTC.

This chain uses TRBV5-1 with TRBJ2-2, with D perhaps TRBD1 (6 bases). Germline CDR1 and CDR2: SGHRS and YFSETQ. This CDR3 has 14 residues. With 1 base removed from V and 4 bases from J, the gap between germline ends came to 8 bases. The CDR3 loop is CASSLTGSTGELFF. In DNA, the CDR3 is TGCGCCAGCAGCTTGACAGGGAGCACCGGGGAGCTGTTTTTT.

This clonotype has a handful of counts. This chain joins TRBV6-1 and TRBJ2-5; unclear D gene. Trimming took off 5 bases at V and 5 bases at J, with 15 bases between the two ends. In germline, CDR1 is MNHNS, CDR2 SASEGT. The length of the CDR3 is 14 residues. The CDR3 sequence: CASSPRSLLETQYF. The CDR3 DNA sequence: TGTGCCAGCAGTCCCCGGTCCCTCCTGGAGACCCAGTACTTC.

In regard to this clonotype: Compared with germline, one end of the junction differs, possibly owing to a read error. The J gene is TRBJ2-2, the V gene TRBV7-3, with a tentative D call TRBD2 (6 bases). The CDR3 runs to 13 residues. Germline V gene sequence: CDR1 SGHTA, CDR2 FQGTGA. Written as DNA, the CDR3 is TGTGCCAGCAGCATAACTAGCTTCGGGGAGCTGTTTTTT. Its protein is CASSITSFGELFF.

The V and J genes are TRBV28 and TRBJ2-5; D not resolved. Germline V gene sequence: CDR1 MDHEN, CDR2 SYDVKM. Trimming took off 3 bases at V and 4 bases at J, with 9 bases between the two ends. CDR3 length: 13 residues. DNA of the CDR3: TGTGCCAGCAGTTTCCAGACCCCAGAGACCCAGTACTTC. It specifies CASSFQTPETQYF.

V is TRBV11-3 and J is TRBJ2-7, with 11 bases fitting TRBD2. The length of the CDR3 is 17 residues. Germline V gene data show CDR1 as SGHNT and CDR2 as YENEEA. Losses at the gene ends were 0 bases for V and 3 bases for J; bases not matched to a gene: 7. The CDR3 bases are TGTGCCAGCAGCTTAGATAAAACTAGCGGGGGTGGCTACGAGCAGTACTTC. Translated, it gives CASSLDKTSGGGYEQYF. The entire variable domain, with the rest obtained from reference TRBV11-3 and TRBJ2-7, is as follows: EAGVVQSPRYKIIEKKQPVAFWCNPISGHNTLYWYLQNLGQGPELLIRYENEEAVDDSQLPKDRFSAERLKGVDSTLKIQPAELGDSAVYLCASSLDKTSGGGYEQYFGPGTRLTVT.

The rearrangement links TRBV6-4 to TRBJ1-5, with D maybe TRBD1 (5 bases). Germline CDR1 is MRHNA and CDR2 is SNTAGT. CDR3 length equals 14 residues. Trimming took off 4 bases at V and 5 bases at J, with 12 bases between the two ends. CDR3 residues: CASSVERGDQPQHF. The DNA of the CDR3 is TGTGCCAGCAGTGTTGAGAGAGGGGATCAGCCCCAGCATTTT.